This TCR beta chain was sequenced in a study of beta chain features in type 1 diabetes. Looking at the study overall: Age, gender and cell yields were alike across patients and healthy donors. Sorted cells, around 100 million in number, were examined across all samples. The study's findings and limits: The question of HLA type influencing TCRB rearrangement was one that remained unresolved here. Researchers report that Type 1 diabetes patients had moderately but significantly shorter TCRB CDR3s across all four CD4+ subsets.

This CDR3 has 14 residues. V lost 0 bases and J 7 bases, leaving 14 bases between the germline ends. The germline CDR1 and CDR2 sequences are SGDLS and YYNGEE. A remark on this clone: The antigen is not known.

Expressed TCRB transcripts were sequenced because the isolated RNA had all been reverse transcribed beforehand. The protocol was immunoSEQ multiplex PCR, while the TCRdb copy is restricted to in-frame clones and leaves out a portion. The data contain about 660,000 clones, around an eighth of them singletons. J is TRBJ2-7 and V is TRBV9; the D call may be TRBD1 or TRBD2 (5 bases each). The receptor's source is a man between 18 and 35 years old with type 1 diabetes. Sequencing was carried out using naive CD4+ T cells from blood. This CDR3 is CASSVGDQGREQYF. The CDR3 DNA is TGTGCCAGCAGCGTAGGGGACCAGGGCCGGGAGCAGTACTTC.